Each of the 19 T cell receptor beta chains below was sequenced from the same sample in a study of control samples from healthy donors and cancer patients (TCRdb year 2020). Receptor libraries were prepared by the immunoSEQ multiplex PCR assay. This immuneACCESS table, as held by TCRdb, lists in-frame sequences with V and J called but not all clones. Of the missing ones, under half trace to an unresolved V gene in checked studies; the others have no known cause. Present in this sample are 99,000 or so clones, 82% of which were seen just once. The ten largest clones take up 2% to 2.5% of the sample. The source material was blood. The source is a man aged 60 to 69 in good health.

The V and J genes are TRBV19 and TRBJ1-1; TRBD1 matches at 9 bases. Germline trimming cut 4 bases from V and 0 bases from J; bases unmatched to any gene: 6. Germline CDR1 reads LNHDA; CDR2 reads SQIVND (reference sequence). CDR3 length: 16 residues. This CDR3 is CASSTWTGVLNTEAFF. The CDR3 DNA is TGTGCCAGTAGTACCTGGACAGGGGTCCTGAACACTGAAGCTTTCTTT.

The chain has TRBV6-5 and TRBJ1-2, with TRBD1 matching over 9 bases. The CDR3 has 14 amino acids. Germline V gene data show CDR1 as MNHEY and CDR2 as SVGAGI. The junction had 2 bases not matched to a gene; V was cut back by 1 base and J by 5 bases. DNA for the CDR3: TGTGCCAGCAGTTACTACAGGGGGCGTTATGGCTACACCTTC. This translates into CASSYYRGRYGYTF.

The genes are TRBV28 and TRBJ2-7; 7 bases are a match to TRBD2. Germline values: CDR1 MDHEN, CDR2 SYDVKM. V lost 5 bases, J lost 12 bases, and 13 bases stayed unmatched. This CDR3 is 13 amino acids long. The chain's CDR3 is CASSPSSTREGYF. CDR3 nucleotides: TGTGCCAGCAGTCCGTCCTCAACGAGGGAGGGGTACTTC.

The chain has TRBV2 and TRBJ2-1; 11 positions match TRBD1. CDR1 is SNHLY and CDR2 is FYNNEI in the germline V gene. V shed 8 bases and J 6 bases; nucleotides not matched to a gene: 6. The CDR3 has 14 amino acids. Here the CDR3 reads CASVGQGGLNEQFF. The CDR3 DNA reads TGTGCCAGCGTGGGACAGGGGGGGCTCAATGAGCAGTTCTTC.

DNA of the CDR3: TGTGCCAGCAGTGATGGAGGACAGGGGGCTTCACCCCTCCACTTT. Translated: CASSDGGQGASPLHF. This sequence joins TRBV6-4 and TRBJ1-6; 11 bases map to TRBD1. V shed 3 bases and J 9 bases; nucleotides not matched to a gene: 4. Germline loops: CDR1 MRHNA, CDR2 SNTAGT. CDR3 length: 15 residues.

This clone was seen only once. The rearrangement links TRBV19 to TRBJ1-5, with unresolved D. The CDR3 has 14 amino acids. Looked up from germline, CDR1 is LNHDA and CDR2 is SQIVND (reference sequence). The V and J ends lost 3 bases and 2 bases respectively, with 8 bases between them. The CDR3 sequence is CASSIESGNQPQHF. CDR3 sequence (DNA): TGTGCCAGTAGTATCGAGAGTGGCAATCAGCCCCAGCATTTT.

The chain combines TRBV7-8 with TRBJ2-1, with 13 positions matching TRBD2. V gave up 1 base and J gave up 7 bases; unmatched junction bases: 13. Germline lookup yields CDR1 SGHVS and CDR2 FQNEAQ. The CDR3 is 19 amino acids. The CDR3 loop reads CASSLGTLAGGRGRNEQFF. CDR3 coding DNA: TGTGCCAGCAGCTTAGGAACACTAGCGGGAGGGAGGGGCAGGAATGAGCAGTTCTTC.

The chain joins TRBV24-1 to TRBJ2-3, with 10 positions matching TRBD2. CDR1 is KGHDR, CDR2 SFDVKD, per germline. V lost 7 bases, J lost 2 bases, and 5 bases stayed unmatched. The CDR3 length is 15 residues. CDR3 amino acids: CATSETSGLTDTQYF. Here the CDR3 DNA reads TGTGCCACCAGCGAGACTAGCGGGCTCACAGATACGCAGTATTTT.

The gene calls are TRBV7-9 and TRBJ2-1; D is ambiguous. This CDR3 region has 12 residues. The V and J ends lost 5 bases and 8 bases respectively, with 10 bases between them. Germline V gene data show CDR1 as SEHNR and CDR2 as FQNEAQ (reference sequence). The CDR3, as DNA: TGTGCCAGCAGCCCCCTAGTCTATGAGCAGTTCTTC. This gives the protein CASSPLVYEQFF.

This chain uses TRBV6-1 with TRBJ1-6, with D unresolved. Germline lookup yields CDR1 MNHNS and CDR2 SASEGT. The CDR3 totals 15 residues. Trimming removed 2 bases at V and 7 bases at J, with 12 bases between. The CDR3 spells CASSESAVPNSPLHF. CDR3 DNA: TGTGCCAGCAGTGAATCGGCAGTGCCCAATTCACCCCTCCACTTT.

This clone was detected once. The chain carries TRBV3-1 (or the pseudogene TRBV3-2) and TRBJ2-1, with TRBD2 matching over 12 bases. Trimming removed 2 bases from V and 6 bases from J; junction bases left unmatched: 5. The CDR3 is 16 residues long. The V gene's germline CDR1 is LGHDT and CDR2 YNNKEL (reference sequence). The chain's CDR3 is CASSQQGLAGSNEQFF. The DNA of the CDR3 is TGTGCCAGCAGCCAACAAGGACTAGCGGGAAGCAATGAGCAGTTCTTC.

The chain links TRBV2 to TRBJ1-3; D is unresolved. Germline CDR1 is SNHLY and CDR2 is FYNNEI. This CDR3 has 15 residues. V lost 4 bases and J lost 0, with 10 bases in between. This CDR3 reads CASSAVGNSGNTIYF. Here the CDR3 DNA reads TGTGCCAGCAGTGCTGTCGGCAACTCTGGAAACACCATATATTTT.

V usage is TRBV13 and J usage is TRBJ1-1; D remains unclear. The CDR3 has 11 residues. V was pared by 1 base and J by 9 bases, with 6 bases between. Germline CDR1 PRHDT, CDR2 FYEKMQ (reference sequence). The chain's CDR3 is CASSLEQKAFF. For the CDR3, the DNA is TGTGCCAGCAGCTTAGAACAGAAAGCTTTCTTT.

The chain links TRBV29-1 to TRBJ2-5; maybe TRBD1 (5 bases). Trimming shortened V by 3 bases and J by 5 bases, and 10 bases separated the two germline ends. The CDR3 sequence is 12 residues long. Germline lookup yields CDR1 SQVTM and CDR2 ANQGSEA. As DNA, the CDR3 is TGCAGCGTTGACAGGGATTGGGAGACCCAGTACTTC. Amino acid sequence: CSVDRDWETQYF.

The rearrangement links TRBV9 to TRBJ2-2; weak D call: TRBD1 (6 bases). The ends were cut back, 1 base at V and 6 bases at J, with 13 bases in the middle. The CDR3 sequence is 15 residues long. Germline CDR1 SGDLS, CDR2 YYNGEE. The CDR3 spells CASSVSIPGAGELFF. CDR3 coding DNA: TGTGCCAGCAGCGTATCCATCCCAGGGGCCGGGGAGCTGTTTTTT.

The chain recombines TRBV15 with TRBJ1-2, with D possibly being TRBD1 (5 bases). The CDR3 extends over 15 amino acids. V was cut by 3 bases and J by 2 bases, with 13 bases left in between. Germline lookup yields CDR1 LNHNV and CDR2 YYDKDF (reference sequence). The DNA for the CDR3 is TGTGCCACCAGCAGTGAGGGTGGGGGGAACTATGGCTACACCTTC. Translated, it gives CATSSEGGGNYGYTF.

The gene calls are TRBV27 and TRBJ2-7; weak D call: TRBD2 (6 bases). The CDR3 has 13 residues. CDR1 is MNHEY, CDR2 SMNVEV, per germline (reference sequence). Trimming stripped 4 bases from V and 9 bases from J, with 16 bases between. CDR3 protein: CASSWDWWSRQYF. CDR3 DNA: TGTGCCAGCAGTTGGGACTGGTGGTCTAGGCAGTACTTC.

The rearrangement joins TRBV3-1 (or the pseudogene TRBV3-2) to TRBJ2-7, with 7 bases that match TRBD2. The V gene's germline CDR1 is LGHDT and CDR2 YNNKEL (reference sequence). The length of the CDR3 is 15 residues. Trimming at V came to 0 bases and at J to 5 bases, leaving 7 bases not matched to a gene. Written as DNA, the CDR3 is TGTGCCAGCAGCCAAGATACGGCTAGCGGTAACGAGCAGTACTTC. This codes for CASSQDTASGNEQYF.

The chain is built from TRBV6-5 and TRBJ2-3; D uncertain. Trimming removed 7 bases from V and 1 base from J, with 12 bases in between. Looked up from germline, CDR1 is MNHEY and CDR2 is SVGAGI. The CDR3 totals 14 residues. DNA for the CDR3: TGTGCCAGCACTCAAATTAGTGGCACAGATACGCAGTATTTT. This sequence encodes CASTQISGTDTQYF.